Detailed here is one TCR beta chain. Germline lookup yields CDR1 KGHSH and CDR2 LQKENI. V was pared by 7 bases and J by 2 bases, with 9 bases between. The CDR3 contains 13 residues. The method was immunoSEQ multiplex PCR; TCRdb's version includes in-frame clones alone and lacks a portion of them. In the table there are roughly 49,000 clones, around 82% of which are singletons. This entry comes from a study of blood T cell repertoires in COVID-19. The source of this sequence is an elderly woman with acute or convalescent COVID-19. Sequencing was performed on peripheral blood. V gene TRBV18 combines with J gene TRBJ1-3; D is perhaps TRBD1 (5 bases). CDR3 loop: CASFQGAGNTIYF. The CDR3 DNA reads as TGTGCCAGCTTCCAAGGGGCTGGAAACACCATATATTTT.